One T cell receptor beta chain is described in this entry. The sample belongs to a study of PD-L1 blockade in urothelial cancer. The table came from immunoSEQ multiplex PCR; TCRdb's copy has only in-frame clones and leaves some out. The sample has about 90,000 clones; roughly 90% are singletons. The receptor's source is a man aged 60 to 69 with urothelial cancer. The sequences come from PBMCs, collected around atezolizumab (anti-PD-L1) treatment.

The CDR3 region has the DNA TGTGCCTGGAGTGTTGGGACAGGGGCCAATGAGCAGTTCTTC. Protein: CAWSVGTGANEQFF. The chain carries TRBV30 and TRBJ2-1, with 10 bases identical to TRBD1. This CDR3 contains 14 residues. CDR1 is GTSNPN and CDR2 is SVGIG in the germline V gene (reference sequence). J was trimmed by 6 bases and V by 0 bases; bases with no gene match: 2.